This T cell receptor (beta chain) was profiled in a study of T cells in tumors after PD-1 blockade. As for the study in general: Excluded were patients with checkpoint blockade, immunosuppressants, or radiotherapy or other anti-cancer therapy within 4 weeks. A subset received ongoing vismodegib 150 mg daily alongside anti-PD-1 therapy. Patients received pembrolizumab 200 mg every 3 weeks or cemiplimab 350 mg every 2 weeks.

The data were produced by immunoSEQ multiplex PCR, yet TCRdb's version contains in-frame clones alone and is incomplete. The data contain tens of thousands of clones, about four fifths of them seen just once; the ten biggest clones take up over 10%. The CDR3 runs 13 residues. V shed 3 bases and J shed 8 bases, with 9 bases lying between them. Germline CDR1 is SGHRS and CDR2 is YFSETQ. Study-wide results and limits: Some novel exhausted tumor clones appeared in pre-treatment blood, suggesting peripheral recruitment.

A remark on this clone: Its target is not known.

The TCR comes from a human donor with basal cell carcinoma. The V and J genes are TRBV5-1 and TRBJ1-6; D unresolved. The sequencing used PBMCs, collected before anti-PD-1 treatment. The CDR3 DNA is TGCGCCAGCAGCTCGAACAGCGATTCACCCCTCCACTTT. Translated: CASSSNSDSPLHF.